This T cell receptor beta chain was observed in a study of human T cells and chemical hapten exposure. This clonotype was found once. Unmatched junction bases numbered 10, after V lost 4 bases and J lost 7 bases. The V gene's germline CDR1 is MNHEY and CDR2 SVGEGT. CDR3 length: 15 amino acids. In TCRdb, the RACE reads were re-called with MiXCR into one record per CDR3 protein. The data contain under 200,000 distinct CDR3 sequences, more than 14% of them seen just once; the ten biggest clones take up 1.5% to 2%. Time point described: patch test 1, 2 weeks after DPC sensitization. Treatment: therapeutic diphenylcyclopropenone sensitization with weekly scalp DPC.

Sequencing was performed on whole blood, taken in connection with sensitization to the hapten diphenylcyclopropenone (DPC). The chain is built from TRBV6-2 or TRBV6-3 and TRBJ1-1, with 9 bases matching TRBD1. The source of this sequence is a woman aged 30 to 39 with alopecia areata. Some clones in this sample may be carry-over from other donors' samples. The CDR3 DNA reads TGTGCCAGCAGTTTGTTACAGGGGGCGTCCCTTGAAGCTTTCTTT. This sequence encodes CASSLLQGASLEAFF.